These 32 T cell receptor beta chains came from one sample sequenced in a study of T-cell reconstitution after alpha-beta-depleted transplantation in children. As it was prepared, the TCRbeta library received unique molecular identifiers. Each CDR3 protein gets one entry after TCRdb re-called the PCR reads with MiXCR. The data hold approximately 630,000 distinct CDR3 sequences, with over 10% observed a single time. This sample comprised PBMCs, obtained before TCRalphabeta/CD19-depleted stem cell transplant. Receptor source: a girl between 2 and 10 years old with congenital amegakaryocytic thrombocytopenia, due to receive a stem cell transplant.

This clonotype was detected many times. The chain couples TRBV5-6 to TRBJ2-1, with 8 bases aligning to TRBD2. The CDR3 sequence is 15 residues long. Germline V gene data show CDR1 as SGHDT and CDR2 as YYEEEE. V shed 0 bases, J shed 6 bases, and the junction held 5 bases outside the gene matches. The CDR3 nucleotides are TGTGCCAGCAGCTTGGATAGCGGGGTGGGCAATGAGCAGTTCTTC. The encoded protein is CASSLDSGVGNEQFF.

This clonotype showed up just a few times. V and J are TRBV29-1 and TRBJ1-4; no firm D call. V shed 3 bases and J shed 7 bases, with 12 bases lying between them. Germline V gene sequence: CDR1 SQVTM, CDR2 ANQGSEA. This CDR3 comprises 13 residues. The CDR3 region is CSVELPRSEKLFF. As DNA, the CDR3 is TGCAGCGTTGAGCTTCCCAGGAGTGAAAAACTGTTTTTT.

This clonotype has only a few counts. The chain has TRBV12-3 or TRBV12-4 and TRBJ2-2; a possible D gene is TRBD2 (6 bases). The length of the CDR3 is 15 residues. Trimming removed 3 bases at V and 6 bases at J, with 14 bases between. CDR3 coding DNA: TGTGCCAGCAGTTTCACCGGGAGAAGGCCCGGGGAGCTGTTTTTT. This codes for CASSFTGRRPGELFF.

This clonotype was recorded at least ten times. The V and J genes are TRBV20-1 and TRBJ2-1; 12 bases line up with TRBD2. V lost 2 bases to trimming and J lost 7 bases; unmatched junction nucleotides: 6. Germline CDR1 and CDR2: DFQATT and SNEGSKA (reference sequence). The CDR3 runs to 15 residues. In nucleotides, the CDR3 is TGCAGTGCTAGAAGACTAGCGGGAGCGAGGAATGAGCAGTTCTTC. Its translation is CSARRLAGARNEQFF.

This clonotype was seen repeatedly, ten times or more. This chain links TRBV5-1 with TRBJ1-3; 8 bases are a match to TRBD1. This CDR3 has 13 amino acids. V lost 4 bases to trimming and J lost 4 bases; unmatched junction nucleotides: 1. From germline, CDR1 is SGHRS and CDR2 YFSETQ. The CDR3 DNA reads TGCGCCAGCAGCCAGGGGGCCGGAAACACCATATATTTT. Translated: CASSQGAGNTIYF.

This clonotype was seen a handful of times. The chain carries TRBV20-1 and TRBJ2-1; 7 nucleotides match TRBD1. The V gene's germline CDR1 is DFQATT and CDR2 SNEGSKA (reference sequence). This CDR3 spans 9 amino acids. J lost 14 bases, V lost 6 bases, and 4 bases had no gene match. In nucleotides, the CDR3 is TGCAGTGCCCCGACAGGGAAGTTCTTC. This translates into CSAPTGKFF.

The chain employs TRBV27 and TRBJ2-1, with D hard to call. Germline-derived CDR1 and CDR2 are MNHEY and SMNVEV (reference sequence). Trimming pared 3 bases from V and 0 bases from J, leaving 12 bases between. The CDR3 has 16 residues. The CDR3 nucleotides are TGTGCCAGCAGTTTTAACGGTTTGAGCTCCTACAATGAGCAGTTCTTC. Translated: CASSFNGLSSYNEQFF.

The J gene is TRBJ1-2, the V gene TRBV28, with 7 bases identical to TRBD1. V gave up 6 bases and J gave up 8 bases; unmatched junction bases: 9. Germline V gene data show CDR1 as MDHEN and CDR2 as SYDVKM. CDR3 size: 13 residues. CDR3 amino acids: CASRLGGAEGYTF. DNA of the CDR3: TGTGCCAGCAGGTTAGGGGGCGCGGAAGGCTACACCTTC.

This clonotype has just a few counts. The CDR3 DNA reads TGTGCCAGCAGCCAAGTTACAGGGGACGGCTACACCTTC. It translates to CASSQVTGDGYTF. The chain couples TRBV3-1 to TRBJ1-2; 7 bases match TRBD1. The CDR3 extends over 13 amino acids. The V and J ends lost 1 base and 8 bases, in that order; junction bases with no gene match: 4. Germline V gives CDR1 LGHDT, CDR2 YNNKEL (reference sequence).

The chain recombines TRBV18 with TRBJ2-7; the D gene is possibly TRBD2 (5 bases). Trimming removed 0 bases from V and 4 bases from J, with 16 bases in between. The V gene's germline CDR1 is KGHSH and CDR2 LQKENI. The CDR3 is 16 residues long. The CDR3 region has the DNA TGTGCCAGCTCACCACCGGGTGGCGGGTGGTTGTACGAGCAGTACTTC. Its translation is CASSPPGGGWLYEQYF.

This clonotype was detected only a few times. An end of the junction does not agree with germline; a read error may underlie this. The V gene is TRBV12-3 or TRBV12-4, the J gene TRBJ2-3; 7 bases align to TRBD2. This CDR3 has 11 residues. This CDR3 reads CASSLAGLNFF. CDR3 nucleotide sequence: TGTGCCAGCAGCCTCGCGGGACTAAACTTTTTT.

This clonotype was seen many times. The chain couples TRBV20-1 to TRBJ1-2; D unclear. Germline V lookup: CDR1 DFQATT, CDR2 SNEGSKA (reference sequence). The CDR3 covers 12 residues. Deletions cut 6 bases from V and 4 bases from J, with 12 bases between. CDR3: CSAQQRFYGYTF. The CDR3 DNA reads TGCAGTGCCCAGCAGAGATTCTATGGCTACACCTTC.

For this clonotype: Compared with germline, one end of the junction differs, possibly owing to a read error. The chain couples TRBV12-5 to TRBJ2-7; the D gene is possibly TRBD1 (5 bases). Germline assignment: CDR1 LGHNT and CDR2 FRNRAP. The CDR3 consists of 14 residues. DNA for the CDR3: TGTGCTAGTGGCAGTTATCGAGCAGGGAAAGAAATGGACTTC. Protein sequence: CASGSYRAGKEMDF.

This clonotype was detected ten times or more. The chain is built from TRBV7-2 and TRBJ2-1, with D uncertain. V lost 2 bases, J lost 4 bases, and 12 bases lay in between. The CDR3 contains 15 residues. From germline, CDR1 is SGHTA and CDR2 FQGNSA. Written as DNA, the CDR3 is TGTGCCAGCAGCTTACGGCGGAATCTGTACAATGAGCAGTTCTTC. It codes for CASSLRRNLYNEQFF. Filled out from reference TRBV7-2 and TRBJ2-1, the complete variable domain reads GAGVSQSPSNKVTEKGKDVELRCDPISGHTALYWYRQSLGQGLEFLIYFQGNSAPDKSGLPSDRFSAERTGGSVSTLTIQRTQQEDSAVYLCASSLRRNLYNEQFFGPGTRLTVL.

This clonotype was found a few times. The rearrangement joins TRBV4-1 to TRBJ2-7, with TRBD2 identical over 9 bases. Trimming cost V 1 base and J 2 bases; bases outside gene matches: 3. CDR3 length: 15 amino acids. The germline CDR1 and CDR2 sequences are MGHRA and YSYEKL. The CDR3 nucleotides read TGCGCCAGCAGCCAAGGCCTAGCGGGGCCCTACGAGCAGTACTTC. It encodes CASSQGLAGPYEQYF.

In this sample, this clonotype turned up a few times. The chain links TRBV4-2 to TRBJ2-1, with a tentative D call TRBD2 (6 bases). The CDR3 sequence is 15 residues long. Germline V lookup: CDR1 LGHNA, CDR2 YNFKEQ. The V end was cut by 3 bases, the J end by 6 bases, with 15 bases between. The CDR3 spells CASSHKDYDGNEQFF. For the CDR3, the DNA is TGTGCCAGCAGCCATAAGGACTACGACGGCAATGAGCAGTTCTTC.

This chain connects TRBV12-3 or TRBV12-4 to TRBJ2-1, with 10 bases lining up with TRBD2. The CDR3 consists of 17 residues. The V gene end was trimmed by 5 bases and the J gene end by 8 bases; junction bases not matched to a gene: 15. CDR3 loop: CASSVKPSGGVGHEQFF. The CDR3, as DNA: TGTGCCAGCAGTGTTAAGCCTAGCGGGGGAGTGGGCCATGAGCAGTTCTTC.

This clonotype was detected many times. The chain combines TRBV20-1 with TRBJ2-7; TRBD1 is a possible D gene (6 bases). The CDR3 is 13 residues long. Trimming pared 3 bases from V and 2 bases from J, leaving 11 bases between. Germline CDR1 and CDR2: DFQATT and SNEGSKA (reference sequence). Here the CDR3 DNA reads TGCAGTGCTAGGCAGGGGTCGGCCTACGAGCAGTACTTC. Protein sequence: CSARQGSAYEQYF.

As DNA, the CDR3 is TGTGCCAGCAGCGTAGCTACGACAGGCTCTGGCTACACCTTC. Its protein product is CASSVATTGSGYTF. The rearrangement joins TRBV9 to TRBJ1-2; a possible D gene is TRBD1 (6 bases). Germline V lookup: CDR1 SGDLS, CDR2 YYNGEE. Trimming took off 0 bases at V and 7 bases at J, with 13 bases between the two ends. The CDR3 length is 14 residues. Looking up the rest from reference TRBV9 and TRBJ1-2 gives the full variable domain: DSGVTQTPKHLITATGQRVTLRCSPRSGDLSVYWYQQSLDQGLQFLIQYYNGEERAKGNILERFSAQQFPDLHSELNLSSLELGDSALYFCASSVATTGSGYTFGSGTRLTVV.

This clonotype was seen only a few times. V and J are TRBV20-1 and TRBJ2-3, with 13 bases that match TRBD2. From germline, CDR1 is DFQATT and CDR2 SNEGSKA (reference sequence). J gave up 1 base and V 2 bases, and 6 bases lay outside the gene matches. This CDR3 is built from 17 residues. This CDR3 is CSARTSGRAAGTDTQYF. CDR3 nucleotides: TGCAGTGCTAGAACTAGCGGGAGGGCCGCAGGCACAGATACGCAGTATTTT.

This clonotype has more than one count but fewer than ten. The chain combines TRBV20-1 with TRBJ2-5; D is possibly TRBD1 (6 bases). The germline CDR1 and CDR2 sequences are DFQATT and SNEGSKA (reference sequence). The CDR3 consists of 13 residues. V dropped 7 bases and J dropped 2 bases, with 14 bases sitting between them. The CDR3 DNA sequence: TGCAGTGTTGACTCCGGGACACAAGAGACCCAGTACTTC. Its protein product is CSVDSGTQETQYF.

This clonotype appeared many times. The rearrangement uses TRBV10-3 and TRBJ2-3; D perhaps matches TRBD2 (5 bases). The germline gives CDR1 ENHRY, CDR2 SYGVKD. V lost 10 bases, J lost 5 bases, and 10 bases lay in between. CDR3 size: 11 residues. CDR3 amino acids: CASQLGDTQYF. CDR3 nucleotide sequence: TGTGCCAGCCAACTAGGAGATACGCAGTATTTT.

The chain employs TRBV20-1 and TRBJ2-7; D not resolved. CDR3 length: 12 amino acids. With 5 bases removed from V and 0 bases from J, the gap between germline ends came to 8 bases. Germline CDR1 reads DFQATT; CDR2 reads SNEGSKA (reference sequence). The CDR3 is CSAGPSSYEQYF. The CDR3 DNA follows: TGCAGTGCTGGACCCAGCTCCTACGAGCAGTACTTC.

The rearrangement uses TRBV2 and TRBJ2-5, with TRBD1 identical over 7 bases. This CDR3 contains 16 residues. Germline V gene data show CDR1 as SNHLY and CDR2 as FYNNEI. The V and J ends lost 6 bases and 5 bases, in that order; junction bases with no gene match: 15. CDR3 region: CASRTERDSLIETQYF. Here the CDR3 DNA reads TGTGCCAGCAGGACCGAAAGGGACAGTCTAATCGAGACCCAGTACTTC.

The chain joins TRBV5-1 to TRBJ2-4; a weak D match, TRBD2 (5 bases). CDR1 is SGHRS, CDR2 YFSETQ, per germline. With 4 bases removed from V and 8 bases from J, the gap between germline ends came to 16 bases. CDR3 size: 14 residues. CDR3 coding DNA: TGCGCCAGCAGCAACTCCACTAGTGGGGACATTCAGTACTTC. Translated: CASSNSTSGDIQYF.

This clonotype was counted between two and nine times. The V gene is TRBV5-5, the J gene TRBJ2-3; possibly TRBD2 for D (6 bases). This CDR3 contains 15 residues. Germline CDR1 is SGHKS and CDR2 is YYEKEE (reference sequence). V was shortened by 4 bases and J by 0 bases, with 12 bases between the two germline ends. CDR3 sequence (DNA): TGTGCCAGCAGCGCGGGACTCGGTAGCACAGATACGCAGTATTTT. Amino acids: CASSAGLGSTDTQYF.

The chain carries TRBV5-1 and TRBJ2-7, with D possibly matching TRBD2 (6 bases). V lost 4 bases and J lost 6, with 17 bases in between. This CDR3 comprises 14 residues. Germline values: CDR1 SGHRS, CDR2 YFSETQ. The CDR3 DNA sequence: TGCGCCAGCAGCCCGGGACTTATCGCAATCGAGCAGTACTTC. Translation gives CASSPGLIAIEQYF. Combining the CDR3 with reference TRBV5-1 and TRBJ2-7 gives the whole variable domain KAGVTQTPRYLIKTRGQQVTLSCSPISGHRSVSWYQQTPGQGLQFLFEYFSETQRNKGNFPGRFSGRQFSNSRSEMNVSTLELGDSALYLCASSPGLIAIEQYFGPGTRLTVT.

This clonotype was seen repeatedly, ten times or more. J is TRBJ2-7 and V is TRBV29-1; TRBD2 matches at 7 bases. This CDR3 has 12 residues. Germline V lookup: CDR1 SQVTM, CDR2 ANQGSEA. V lost 4 bases to trimming and J lost 2 bases; unmatched junction nucleotides: 2. The CDR3 spells CSVGAGAYEQYF. DNA of the CDR3: TGCAGCGTTGGTGCGGGGGCCTACGAGCAGTACTTC.

This clonotype was counted at least ten times. The chain combines TRBV7-2 with TRBJ2-7; D ambiguous. This CDR3 spans 15 amino acids. CDR1 and CDR2 from the germline V gene are SGHTA and FQGNSA. V was cut by 1 base and J by 6 bases, with 16 bases left in between. This CDR3 is CASSLDNQLGFEQYF. CDR3 nucleotides: TGTGCCAGCAGCTTAGATAATCAGCTTGGGTTCGAGCAGTACTTC.

This clonotype was seen repeatedly, ten times or more. The rearrangement links TRBV28 to TRBJ2-1, with TRBD2 matching over 12 bases. CDR3 size: 15 residues. Trimming cost V 10 bases and J 8 bases; bases outside gene matches: 12. CDR1 and CDR2 from the germline V gene are MDHEN and SYDVKM. In DNA, the CDR3 is TGTGCCACCAAGACTAGCGGGAGTGCTGCGCATGAGCAGTTCTTC. Protein: CATKTSGSAAHEQFF.

The gene calls are TRBV20-1 and TRBJ2-7; TRBD2 matches at 9 bases. Per germline, CDR1 DFQATT and CDR2 SNEGSKA (reference sequence). The ends lost 1 base at V and 2 bases at J; junction bases unmatched: 15. The CDR3 runs 18 residues. CDR3 in amino acids: CSARGPSGNRNPTYEQYF. The CDR3 coding sequence is TGCAGTGCTAGAGGCCCTAGCGGGAACCGGAACCCAACCTACGAGCAGTACTTC.

This clonotype has at least ten counts. The CDR3, as DNA: TGCAGCGTTGAAGATATAGGAACCTACGAGCAGTACTTC. This codes for CSVEDIGTYEQYF. The J gene is TRBJ2-7, the V gene TRBV29-1; D is uncertain. Trimming left V 0 bases short and J 2 bases short, with 8 bases between. The CDR3 totals 13 residues. The germline gives CDR1 SQVTM, CDR2 ANQGSEA.